The clone carrying this TCR beta chain was observed a few times. What it binds is not known. V lost 5 bases to trimming and J lost 4 bases; unmatched junction nucleotides: 4. This CDR3 comprises 14 residues. Germline V gene data show CDR1 as DFQATT and CDR2 as SNEGSKA (reference sequence). This record comes from a study of CD8 T cells in ankylosing spondylitis. For TCR beta, libraries came from quantitative 5'-RACE with molecular barcodes. Each CDR3 protein is one row after TCRdb ran MiXCR on the 5' RACE reads. The sample gives hundreds of thousands of distinct CDR3 sequences, approximately 12% of which show up once; approximately 0.46% is in the top ten. Overall study findings and caveats: Significantly higher representation of disease-linked clones was reported for matched ankylosing spondylitis synovial fluid. Seemingly distinctive of ankylosing spondylitis blood was a TCR beta motif formed by eight highly homologous variants. Disease-linked clones displayed a CD8+ phenotype and appeared relatively rarely in peripheral blood. Some of these motif variants have turned up before, in reports on reactive arthritis synovial fluid and blood.

The sample was blood, either unsorted or a sorted T cell fraction (not recorded which). This sequence was found in a male donor with ankylosing spondylitis. V and J are TRBV20-1 and TRBJ1-4; TRBD1 aligns across 10 bases. The CDR3: CSARQGALNEKLFF. The CDR3, as DNA: TGCAGTGCTCGACAGGGGGCGCTTAATGAAAAACTGTTTTTT.